Detailed here is one TCR beta chain. The protocol was immunoSEQ multiplex PCR, while the TCRdb copy is restricted to in-frame clones and leaves out a portion. This sample has hundreds of thousands of clones, with more than 70% found just once. The sample originates from a study of shared T cell receptors in the human thymus. The germline gives CDR1 MDHEN, CDR2 SYDVKM. The V gene lost 4 bases and the J gene lost 6 bases, with 13 bases spanning the gap. The CDR3 spans 14 residues. This same sample was also part of a study on human thymus T cells. As that report states: Healthy Finnish infants undergoing corrective surgery for congenital heart defects were used as donors. The thymus tissue came from resections taken during corrective heart surgery. Highly overlapping thymic repertoires in unrelated individuals were reported by related research.

This chain uses TRBV28 with TRBJ1-5; maybe TRBD1 (6 bases). The sequenced sample consisted of thymocytes. The sequence derives from a boy younger than two with a congenital heart defect. CDR3 sequence: CASSSDRLGQPQHF. The CDR3 region has the DNA TGTGCCAGCAGTTCCGACAGGTTAGGTCAGCCCCAGCATTTT.